This T cell receptor (beta chain) comes out of a study of cytomegalovirus exposure and HLA in healthy donors (dated by TCRdb to the late 2010s). As for the study more broadly: According to a later analysis, one platform produced both the 120 validation repertoires and the roughly 660 repertoires of the first cohort. The study was designed to test whether signatures of past pathogen exposure could be identified by cataloging public T cell receptors. Along with the roughly 700-subject first cohort, a separate validation cohort of some 130 different subjects was used. The study combined high-throughput TCR immunosequencing, statistical association of individual TCRs with disease status, and machine learning to predict cytomegalovirus infection status.

Worth noting for this clone: It lacks a known antigen. Qualities for individual bases were not recorded, and no much larger clone is one base off.

Donors formed part of the validation cohort, which comprised about 120 subjects and was distinct from the first cohort of several hundred subjects. Findings and caveats that apply to the study as a whole: The authors suggested that the approach could potentially be generalized to other disease states and immunological phenotypes. A total of about 180 TCR beta chains were listed by the study as associated with cytomegalovirus. The classifier was reported to diagnose cytomegalovirus status with high specificity and sensitivity in both the original and validation cohorts. Most TCR sequences were observed very rarely across donors, whereas some public TCRs were present in many individuals. In a later analysis, TCRs clustered in the first cohort were found to also tend to co-occur in the 120 or so validation repertoires, with around 94% of cluster scores above 0. A later analysis had no HLA typing for the validation cohort, so co-occurrence there was scored across all 130 or so repertoires. A few of the identified cytomegalovirus-associated TCR beta chains were confirmed in vitro to be specific for cytomegalovirus antigens.

Trimming accounts for 7 bases at V and 3 bases at J, while the number of junction bases matched to no gene is 7. The CDR3 sequence holds 14 residues, the cysteine and phenylalanine included. Only CDR3 DNA remains: 42 bases, in frame from the first base. CDR1 and CDR2, looked up from the germline V gene, are MDHEN and SYDVKM. Libraries were made using the immunoSEQ multiplex PCR assay. The authors' analysis ran thus. A statistical classification framework was developed to diagnose cytomegalovirus status using the catalog of TCR beta chain sequences. TCRdb provides this immuneACCESS table in a form limited to in-frame rearrangements. Some clones are lacking; in checked studies, under half of them reflect an unresolved V gene, and why the rest are absent is not known. The V and J calls and the clone size are those of that table, but D and trimming were determined from the DNA. The sample profile shows approximately 200,000 clones; over 80% of them were found once. 0.8% to 1.2% of the sample belongs to the ten largest clones.

In this chain, TRBV28 is recombined with TRBJ2-7; 9 of the junction bases match TRBD1. The receptor was isolated from a woman younger than 30 in good health and CMV-seronegative. Sequencing input: PBMCs. The bases read TGTGCCAGCACCCACCGGGGACAGGGCTACGAGCAGTACTTC. This yields the protein CASTHRGQGYEQYF.